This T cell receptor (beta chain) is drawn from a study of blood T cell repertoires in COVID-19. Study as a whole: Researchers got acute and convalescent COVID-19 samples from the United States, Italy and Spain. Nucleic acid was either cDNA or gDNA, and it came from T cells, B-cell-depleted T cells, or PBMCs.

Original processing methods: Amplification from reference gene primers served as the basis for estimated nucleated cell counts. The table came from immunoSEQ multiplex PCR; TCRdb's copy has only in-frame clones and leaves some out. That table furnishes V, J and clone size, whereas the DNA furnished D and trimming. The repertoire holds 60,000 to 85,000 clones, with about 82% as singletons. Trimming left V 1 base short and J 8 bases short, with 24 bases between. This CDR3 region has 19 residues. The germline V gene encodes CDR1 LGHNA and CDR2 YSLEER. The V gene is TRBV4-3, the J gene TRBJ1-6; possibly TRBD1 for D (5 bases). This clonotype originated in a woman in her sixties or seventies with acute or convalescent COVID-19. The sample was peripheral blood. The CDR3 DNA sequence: TGCGCCAGCAGCCAAGTTCAGTTAGGTACAGGTTCGATTTATTCACCCCTCCACTTT. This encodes CASSQVQLGTGSIYSPLHF.